This T cell receptor (beta chain) was documented in a study of identical twins. Trimming stripped 5 bases from V and 0 bases from J, with 11 bases between. The V gene's germline CDR1 is DFQATT and CDR2 SNEGSKA (reference sequence). The CDR3 spans 13 residues. One entry per CDR3 protein results from TCRdb running MiXCR on the 5' RACE reads. This sample yields 500,000 or so distinct CDR3 sequences, of which less than 25% are seen a single time; about 0.99% belongs to the top ten. There are many counts of this clonotype. These sequences were also reported in another study, on T cells expressing NK-cell markers. That work states: Obtained from sorted CD3+CD56+NKG2C+, CD3+CD56+NKG2C- and CD3+CD56-NKG2C+ T cells were the TCR beta repertoires. In the group of eight sequenced donors, seven were HCMV-seropositive and one was seronegative.

The J gene is TRBJ2-7, the V gene TRBV20-1; D is ambiguous. Sequenced input: CD4+ T cells sorted from blood. This clonotype was sampled from a woman aged 18-30 years in good health. CDR3 protein: CSACSVSSYEQYF. CDR3 nucleotides: TGCAGTGCTTGTTCAGTGAGCTCCTACGAGCAGTACTTC.